The sequence of this T cell receptor beta chain was determined in a study of shared clonotypes between healthy human individuals. Study-level findings and limits: Memory subsets generally showed lower estimated richness than naive subsets. When compared with the clonotypes that were shared by all four sorted-subset donors, the non-shared clonotypes turned out to have lower generation probabilities.

The CDR3 consists of 19 residues. CDR1 is LGHNA, CDR2 YSLEER, per germline. V trimming: 4 bases; J trimming: 1 base; junction bases outside the gene matches: 12. Only CD45RO-negative cells positively selected for CCR7 counted as naive CD8 cells, so terminally differentiated effector memory CD45RA+ cells were excluded. In the sorted-subset replicate PCRs, around 200 ng DNA, tens of thousands of T cell genomes, was used. This table comes from immunoSEQ multiplex PCR, and its TCRdb copy is limited to in-frame clones, with some not included. The sample comprises about 2,100,000 clones, under 95% of which are singletons, and roughly 1.8% rests with the top ten. Points on this clone: Its specificity is unknown.

The sequence was obtained from a man aged 18 to 29 in good health. Some clones in this sample may be carry-over from other donors' samples. The V call is TRBV4-3, the J call TRBJ2-2; 10 bases are shared with TRBD1. Sequencing input: naive CD8+ T cells from PBMCs. The CDR3 DNA is TGCGCCAGCAGCCTCGGGACAGGGGTTGGTCATTTGAACACCGGGGAGCTGTTTTTT. As protein: CASSLGTGVGHLNTGELFF.